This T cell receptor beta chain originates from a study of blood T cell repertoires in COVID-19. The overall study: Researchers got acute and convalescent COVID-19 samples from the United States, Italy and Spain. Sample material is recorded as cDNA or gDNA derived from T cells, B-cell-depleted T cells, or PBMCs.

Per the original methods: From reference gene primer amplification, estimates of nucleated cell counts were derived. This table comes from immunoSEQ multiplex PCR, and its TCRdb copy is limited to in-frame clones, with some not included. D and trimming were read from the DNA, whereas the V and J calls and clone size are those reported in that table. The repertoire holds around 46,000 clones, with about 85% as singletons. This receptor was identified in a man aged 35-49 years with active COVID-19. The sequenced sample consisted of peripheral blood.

This chain's CDR3 is CASARGDTYEQYF. DNA of the CDR3: TGTGCTAGTGCCCGCGGTGATACCTACGAGCAGTACTTC. The chain couples TRBV12-5 to TRBJ2-7; no definite D call. The CDR3 is 13 residues long. Germline V lookup: CDR1 LGHNT, CDR2 FRNRAP. V was shortened by 7 bases and J by 2 bases, with 12 bases between the two germline ends.